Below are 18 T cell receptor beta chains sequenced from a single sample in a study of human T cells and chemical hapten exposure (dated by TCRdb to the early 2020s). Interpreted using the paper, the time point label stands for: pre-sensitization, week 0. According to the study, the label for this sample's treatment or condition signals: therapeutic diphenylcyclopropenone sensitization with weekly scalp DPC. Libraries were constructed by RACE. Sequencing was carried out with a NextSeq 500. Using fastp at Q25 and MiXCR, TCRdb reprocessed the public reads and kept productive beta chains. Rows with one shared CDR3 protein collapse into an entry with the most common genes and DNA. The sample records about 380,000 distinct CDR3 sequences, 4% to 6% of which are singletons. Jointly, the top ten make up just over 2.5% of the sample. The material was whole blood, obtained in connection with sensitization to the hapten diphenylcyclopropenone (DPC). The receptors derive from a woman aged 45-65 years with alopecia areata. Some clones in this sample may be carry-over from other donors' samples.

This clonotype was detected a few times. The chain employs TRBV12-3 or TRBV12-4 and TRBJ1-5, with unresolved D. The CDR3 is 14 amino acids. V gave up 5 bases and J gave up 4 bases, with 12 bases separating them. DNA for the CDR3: TGTGCCAGCAGTAACTCGGGGATAAATCAGCCCCAGCATTTT. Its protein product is CASSNSGINQPQHF.

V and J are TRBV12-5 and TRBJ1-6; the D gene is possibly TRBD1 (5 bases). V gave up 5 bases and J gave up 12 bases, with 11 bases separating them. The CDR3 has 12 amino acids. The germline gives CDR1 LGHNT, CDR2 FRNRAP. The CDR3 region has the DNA TGTGCTAGTGGTACCCTAAGGGGACCCCTCCACTTT. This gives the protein CASGTLRGPLHF.

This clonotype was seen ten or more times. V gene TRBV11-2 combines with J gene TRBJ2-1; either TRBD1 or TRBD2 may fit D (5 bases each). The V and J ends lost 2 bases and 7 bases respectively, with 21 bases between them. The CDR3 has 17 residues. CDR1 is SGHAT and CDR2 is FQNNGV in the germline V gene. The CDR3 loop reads CASSLMEWAGSLNEQFF. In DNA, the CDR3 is TGTGCCAGCAGCTTAATGGAGTGGGCAGGGAGTTTGAATGAGCAGTTCTTC.

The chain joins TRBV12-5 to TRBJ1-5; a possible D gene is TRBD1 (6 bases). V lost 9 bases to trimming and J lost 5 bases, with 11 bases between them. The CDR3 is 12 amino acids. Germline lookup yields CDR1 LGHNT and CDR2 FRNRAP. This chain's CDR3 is CASRQDDQPQHF. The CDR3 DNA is TGTGCTAGCAGACAGGACGATCAGCCCCAGCATTTT.

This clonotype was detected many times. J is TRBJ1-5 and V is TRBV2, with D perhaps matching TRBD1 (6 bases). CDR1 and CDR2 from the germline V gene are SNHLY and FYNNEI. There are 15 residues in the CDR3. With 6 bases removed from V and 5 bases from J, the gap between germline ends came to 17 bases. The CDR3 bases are TGTGCCAGCAGACCCCCGGCAGGGGCCGATCAGCCCCAGCATTTT. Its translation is CASRPPAGADQPQHF.

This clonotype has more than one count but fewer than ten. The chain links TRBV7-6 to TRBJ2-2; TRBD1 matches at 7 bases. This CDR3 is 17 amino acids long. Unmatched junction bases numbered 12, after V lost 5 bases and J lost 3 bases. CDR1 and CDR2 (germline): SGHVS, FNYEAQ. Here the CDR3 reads CASSRPLTGQDTGELFF. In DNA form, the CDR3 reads TGTGCCAGCAGCCGTCCTCTGACAGGGCAGGACACCGGGGAGCTGTTTTTT.

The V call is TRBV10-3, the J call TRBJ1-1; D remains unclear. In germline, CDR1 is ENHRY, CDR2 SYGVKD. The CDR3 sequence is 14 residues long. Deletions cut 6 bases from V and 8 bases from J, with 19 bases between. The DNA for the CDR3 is TGTGCCATCAGCAGTCTCCCCGGACGGCCCGAAGCTTTCTTT. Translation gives CAISSLPGRPEAFF.

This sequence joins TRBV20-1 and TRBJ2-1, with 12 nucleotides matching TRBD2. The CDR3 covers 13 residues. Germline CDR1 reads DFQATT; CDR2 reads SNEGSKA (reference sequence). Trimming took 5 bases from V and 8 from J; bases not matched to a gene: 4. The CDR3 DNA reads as TGCAGTGCTTTACGACTAGCGGGAGATGAGCAGTTCTTC. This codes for CSALRLAGDEQFF.

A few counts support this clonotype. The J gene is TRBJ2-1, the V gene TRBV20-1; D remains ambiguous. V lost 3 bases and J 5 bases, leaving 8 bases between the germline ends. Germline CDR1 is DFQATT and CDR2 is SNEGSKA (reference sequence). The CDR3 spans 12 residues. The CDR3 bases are TGCAGTGCTAGTGTTCGAAACAATGAGCAGTTCTTC. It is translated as CSASVRNNEQFF.

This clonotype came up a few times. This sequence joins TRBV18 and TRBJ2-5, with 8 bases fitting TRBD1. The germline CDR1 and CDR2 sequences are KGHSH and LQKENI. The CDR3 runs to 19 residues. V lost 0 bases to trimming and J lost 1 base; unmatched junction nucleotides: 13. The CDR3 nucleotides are TGTGCCAGCTCACCACCAAGGCGAAGAGACAGGGGACTCCAAGAGACCCAGTACTTC. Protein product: CASSPPRRRDRGLQETQYF.

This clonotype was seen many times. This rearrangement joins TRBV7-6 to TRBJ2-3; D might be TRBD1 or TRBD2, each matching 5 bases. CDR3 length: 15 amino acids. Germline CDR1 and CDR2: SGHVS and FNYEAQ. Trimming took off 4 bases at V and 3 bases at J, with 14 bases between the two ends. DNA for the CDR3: TGTGCCAGCAGCTCCGGGACCCAAGGGACAGATACGCAGTATTTT. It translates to CASSSGTQGTDTQYF. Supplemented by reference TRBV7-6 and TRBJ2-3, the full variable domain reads GAGVSQSPRYKVTKRGQDVALRCDPISGHVSLYWYRQALGQGPEFLTYFNYEAQQDKSGLPNDRFSAERPEGSISTLTIQRTEQRDSAMYRCASSSGTQGTDTQYFGPGTRLTVL.

DNA of the CDR3: TGTGCCAGAAGGACAGCCCAGGGGACCCAGTACTTC. Translated, it gives CARRTAQGTQYF. The chain is built from TRBV2 and TRBJ2-5; TRBD1 is a possible D gene (6 bases). The V end lost 9 bases, the J end lost 7 bases, and 15 bases lay between the germline ends. This CDR3 is built from 12 residues. Germline V gene data show CDR1 as SNHLY and CDR2 as FYNNEI.

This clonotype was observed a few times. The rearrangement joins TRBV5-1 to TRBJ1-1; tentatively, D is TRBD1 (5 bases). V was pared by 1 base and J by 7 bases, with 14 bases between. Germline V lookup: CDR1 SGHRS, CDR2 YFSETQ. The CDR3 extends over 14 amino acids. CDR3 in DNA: TGCGCCAGCAGCTTGATGGGGCAAAAGATTGAAGCTTTCTTT. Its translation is CASSLMGQKIEAFF.

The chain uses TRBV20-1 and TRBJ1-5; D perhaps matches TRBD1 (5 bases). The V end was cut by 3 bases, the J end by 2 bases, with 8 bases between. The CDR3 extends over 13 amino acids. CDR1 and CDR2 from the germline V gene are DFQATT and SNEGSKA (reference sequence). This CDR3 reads CSASAGGNQPQHF. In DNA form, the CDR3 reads TGCAGTGCTAGTGCGGGGGGCAATCAGCCCCAGCATTTT.

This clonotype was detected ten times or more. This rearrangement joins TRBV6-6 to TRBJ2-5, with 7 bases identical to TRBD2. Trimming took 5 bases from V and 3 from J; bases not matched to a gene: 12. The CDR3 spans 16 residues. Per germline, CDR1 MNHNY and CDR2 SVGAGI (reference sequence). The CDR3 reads CASSTLGLAEKETQYF. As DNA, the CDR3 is TGTGCCAGCAGTACCTTAGGGCTAGCGGAGAAAGAGACCCAGTACTTC.

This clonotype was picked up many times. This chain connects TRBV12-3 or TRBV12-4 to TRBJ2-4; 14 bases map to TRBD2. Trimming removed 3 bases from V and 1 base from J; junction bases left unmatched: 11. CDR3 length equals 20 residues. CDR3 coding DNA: TGTGCCAGCAGTTTGGTGACTAGCGGGGGGGCCTTTAGGGCCAAAAACATTCAGTACTTC. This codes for CASSLVTSGGAFRAKNIQYF.

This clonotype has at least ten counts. CDR3 coding DNA: TGTGCCAGCAGTTACATCGGGGCGAGGGAGTTCTTC. This translates into CASSYIGAREFF. The genes are TRBV6-5 and TRBJ2-1; perhaps D is TRBD1 or TRBD2 (5 bases each). Germline V gene sequence: CDR1 MNHEY, CDR2 SVGAGI. This CDR3 has 12 amino acids. V lost 2 bases to trimming and J lost 14 bases, with 13 bases between them.

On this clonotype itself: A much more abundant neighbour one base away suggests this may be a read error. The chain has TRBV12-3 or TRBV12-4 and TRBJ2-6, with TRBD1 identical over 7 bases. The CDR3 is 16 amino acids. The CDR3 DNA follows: TGTGACAGCAGTTTAAACACAGGGGCTGGGGCCAACGTCCTGACTTTC. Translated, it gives CDSSLNTGAGANVLTF.